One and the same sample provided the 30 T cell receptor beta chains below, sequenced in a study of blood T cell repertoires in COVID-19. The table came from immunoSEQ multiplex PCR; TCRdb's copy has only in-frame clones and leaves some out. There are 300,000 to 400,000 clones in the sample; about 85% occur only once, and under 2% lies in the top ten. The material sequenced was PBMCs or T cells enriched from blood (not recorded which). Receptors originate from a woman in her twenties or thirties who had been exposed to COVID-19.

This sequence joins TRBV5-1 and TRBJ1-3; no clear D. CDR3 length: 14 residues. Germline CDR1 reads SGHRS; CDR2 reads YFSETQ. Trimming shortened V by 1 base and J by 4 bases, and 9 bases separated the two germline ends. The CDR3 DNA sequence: TGCGCCAGCAGCTTGAGGACTGACGGAAACACCATATATTTT. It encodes CASSLRTDGNTIYF.

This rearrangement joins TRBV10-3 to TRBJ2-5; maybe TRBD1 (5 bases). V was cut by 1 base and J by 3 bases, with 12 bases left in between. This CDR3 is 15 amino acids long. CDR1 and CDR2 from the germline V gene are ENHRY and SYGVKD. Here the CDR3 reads CAISEFRVWEETQYF. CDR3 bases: TGTGCCATCAGTGAGTTCAGGGTTTGGGAAGAGACCCAGTACTTC.

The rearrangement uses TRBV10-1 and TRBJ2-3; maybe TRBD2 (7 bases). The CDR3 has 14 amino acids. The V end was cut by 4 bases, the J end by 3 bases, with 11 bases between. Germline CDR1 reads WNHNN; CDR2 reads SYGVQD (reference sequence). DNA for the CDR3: TGCGCCAGCAGTGGTGGGGGGGCTACAGATACGCAGTATTTT. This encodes CASSGGGATDTQYF.

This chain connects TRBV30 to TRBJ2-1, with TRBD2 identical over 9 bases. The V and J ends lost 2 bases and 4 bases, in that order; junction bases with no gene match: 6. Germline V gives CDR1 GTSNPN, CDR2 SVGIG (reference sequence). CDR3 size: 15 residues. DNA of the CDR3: TGTGCCTGGAGTCCCCCGGGACTAGCTTACAATGAGCAGTTCTTC. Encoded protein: CAWSPPGLAYNEQFF.

For the CDR3, the DNA is TGTGCCAGCAGCAGGGATAATTCACCCCTCCACTTT. Residues: CASSRDNSPLHF. The chain recombines TRBV12-3 or TRBV12-4 with TRBJ1-6, with a weak D call TRBD1 (5 bases). This CDR3 comprises 12 residues. Trimming shortened V by 6 bases and J by 5 bases, and 5 bases separated the two germline ends.

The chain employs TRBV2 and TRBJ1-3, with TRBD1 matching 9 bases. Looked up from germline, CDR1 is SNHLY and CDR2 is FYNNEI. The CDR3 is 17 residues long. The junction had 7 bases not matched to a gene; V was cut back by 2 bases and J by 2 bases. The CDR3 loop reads CASSEIRDRVTGNTIYF. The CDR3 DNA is TGTGCCAGCAGTGAAATCCGGGACAGGGTCACTGGAAACACCATATATTTT. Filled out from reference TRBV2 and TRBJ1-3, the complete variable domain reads EPEVTQTPSHQVTQMGQEVILRCVPISNHLYFYWYRQILGQKVEFLVSFYNNEISEKSEIFDDQFSVERPDGSNFTLKIRSTKLEDSAMYFCASSEIRDRVTGNTIYFGEGSWLTVV.

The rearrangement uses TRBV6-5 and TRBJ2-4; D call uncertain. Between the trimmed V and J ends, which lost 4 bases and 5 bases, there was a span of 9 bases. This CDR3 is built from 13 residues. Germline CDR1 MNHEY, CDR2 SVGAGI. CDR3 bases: TGTGCCAGCAGTTCTCTTAGCCAAAACATTCAGTACTTC. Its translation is CASSSLSQNIQYF.

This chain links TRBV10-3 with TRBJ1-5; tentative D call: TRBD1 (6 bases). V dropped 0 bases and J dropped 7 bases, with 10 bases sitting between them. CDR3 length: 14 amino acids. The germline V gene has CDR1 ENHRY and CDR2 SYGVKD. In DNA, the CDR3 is TGTGCCATCAGTGAGTCACAGGGACGGCAGCCCCAGCATTTT. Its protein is CAISESQGRQPQHF.

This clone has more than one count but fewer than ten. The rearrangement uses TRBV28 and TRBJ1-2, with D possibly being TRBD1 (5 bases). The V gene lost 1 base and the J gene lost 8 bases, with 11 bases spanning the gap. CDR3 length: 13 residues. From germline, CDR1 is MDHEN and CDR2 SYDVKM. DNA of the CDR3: TGTGCCAGCAGTTTATCCGGGGGGTCAGGCTACACCTTC. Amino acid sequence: CASSLSGGSGYTF.

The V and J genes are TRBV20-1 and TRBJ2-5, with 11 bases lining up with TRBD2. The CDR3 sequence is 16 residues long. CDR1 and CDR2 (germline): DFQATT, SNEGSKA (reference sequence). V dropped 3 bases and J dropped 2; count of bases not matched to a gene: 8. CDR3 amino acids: CSASALLAGVQETQYF. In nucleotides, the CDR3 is TGCAGTGCTAGTGCCCTACTAGCGGGGGTTCAAGAGACCCAGTACTTC.

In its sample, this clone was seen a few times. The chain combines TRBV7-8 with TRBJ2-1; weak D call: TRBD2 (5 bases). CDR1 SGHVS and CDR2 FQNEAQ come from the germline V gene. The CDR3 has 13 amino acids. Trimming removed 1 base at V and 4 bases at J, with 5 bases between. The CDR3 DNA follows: TGTGCCAGCAGCTTAGAGCGGTACAATGAGCAGTTCTTC. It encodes CASSLERYNEQFF.

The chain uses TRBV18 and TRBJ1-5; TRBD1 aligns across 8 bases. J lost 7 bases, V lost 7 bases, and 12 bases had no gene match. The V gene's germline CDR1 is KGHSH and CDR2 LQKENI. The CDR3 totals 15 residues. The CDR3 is CASFTSQGAIQPQHF. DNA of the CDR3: TGTGCCAGCTTCACCAGTCAGGGGGCGATCCAGCCCCAGCATTTT. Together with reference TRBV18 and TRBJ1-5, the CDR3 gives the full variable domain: NAGVMQNPRHLVRRRGQEARLRCSPMKGHSHVYWYRQLPEEGLKFMVYLQKENIIDESGMPKERFSAEFPKEGPSILRIQQVVRGDSAAYFCASFTSQGAIQPQHFGDGTRLSIL.

CDR3 sequence (DNA): TGTGCCAGCACCCCCTGGGCAGCACACCTCTTCTATGGCTACACCTTC. Residues: CASTPWAAHLFYGYTF. The rearrangement joins TRBV5-8 to TRBJ1-2; D is ambiguous. This CDR3 has 16 amino acids. V was trimmed by 6 bases and J by 4 bases, leaving 22 bases between them. Germline values: CDR1 SGHTS, CDR2 YDEGEE.

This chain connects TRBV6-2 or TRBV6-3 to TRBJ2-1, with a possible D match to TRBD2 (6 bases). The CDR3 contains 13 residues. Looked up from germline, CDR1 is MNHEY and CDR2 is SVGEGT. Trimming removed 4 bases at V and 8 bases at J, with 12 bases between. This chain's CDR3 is CASSLTGGDEQFF. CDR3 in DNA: TGTGCCAGCAGTTTAACAGGCGGGGATGAGCAGTTCTTC.

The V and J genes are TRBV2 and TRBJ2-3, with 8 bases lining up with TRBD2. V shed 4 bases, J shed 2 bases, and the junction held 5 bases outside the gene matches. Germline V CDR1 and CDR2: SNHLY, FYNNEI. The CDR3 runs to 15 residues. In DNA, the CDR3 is TGTGCCAGCAGTGGTGTAGCGGGGAACACAGATACGCAGTATTTT. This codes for CASSGVAGNTDTQYF.

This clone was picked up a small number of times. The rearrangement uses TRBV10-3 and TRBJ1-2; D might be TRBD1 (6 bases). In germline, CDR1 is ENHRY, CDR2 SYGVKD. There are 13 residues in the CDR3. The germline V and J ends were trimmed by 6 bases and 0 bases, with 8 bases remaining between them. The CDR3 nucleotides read TGTGCCATCAGGGACAGTACTAACTATGGCTACACCTTC. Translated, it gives CAIRDSTNYGYTF.

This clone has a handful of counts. CDR3 residues: CASSLWSFTGALSYEQYF. The CDR3 DNA reads as TGTGCCAGCAGTCTTTGGTCCTTTACGGGAGCGCTCTCCTACGAGCAGTACTTC. The chain combines TRBV5-6 with TRBJ2-7; a possible D gene is TRBD2 (6 bases). The germline V gene encodes CDR1 SGHDT and CDR2 YYEEEE. CDR3 length equals 18 residues. Trimming left V 5 bases short and J 0 bases short, with 24 bases between.

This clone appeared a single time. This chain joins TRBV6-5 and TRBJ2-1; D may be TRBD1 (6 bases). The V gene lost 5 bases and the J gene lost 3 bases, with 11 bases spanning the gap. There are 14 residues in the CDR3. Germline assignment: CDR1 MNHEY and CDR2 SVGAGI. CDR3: CASSQGTFYNEQFF. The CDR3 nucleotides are TGTGCCAGCAGTCAGGGGACCTTCTACAATGAGCAGTTCTTC.

CDR3 region: CASSVMAGQPQHF. For the CDR3, the DNA is TGTGCCAGCAGCGTAATGGCAGGGCAGCCCCAGCATTTT. The chain couples TRBV9 to TRBJ1-5, with D maybe TRBD1 (5 bases). Germline V lookup: CDR1 SGDLS, CDR2 YYNGEE. There are 13 residues in the CDR3. The germline V and J ends were trimmed by 1 base and 7 bases, with 9 bases remaining between them.

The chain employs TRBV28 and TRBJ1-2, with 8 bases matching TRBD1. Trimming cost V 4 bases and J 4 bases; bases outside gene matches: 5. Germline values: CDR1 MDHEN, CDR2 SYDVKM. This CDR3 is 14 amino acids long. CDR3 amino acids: CASSSGQGSYGYTF. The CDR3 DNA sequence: TGTGCCAGCAGTTCCGGACAGGGTAGCTATGGCTACACCTTC.

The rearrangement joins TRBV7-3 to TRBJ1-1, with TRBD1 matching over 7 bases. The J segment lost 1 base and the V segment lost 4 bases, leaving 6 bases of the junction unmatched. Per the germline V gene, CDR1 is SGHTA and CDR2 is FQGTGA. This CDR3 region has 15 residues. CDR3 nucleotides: TGTGCCAGCAGCTCGTCCGGGACAGCGAACACTGAAGCTTTCTTT. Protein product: CASSSSGTANTEAFF.

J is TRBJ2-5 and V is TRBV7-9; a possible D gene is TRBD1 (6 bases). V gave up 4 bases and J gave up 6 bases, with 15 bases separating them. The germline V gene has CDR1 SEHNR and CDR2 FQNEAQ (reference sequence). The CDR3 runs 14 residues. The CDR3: CASSSRGRDQTQYF. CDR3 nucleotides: TGTGCCAGCAGCTCCAGGGGACGCGACCAGACCCAGTACTTC.

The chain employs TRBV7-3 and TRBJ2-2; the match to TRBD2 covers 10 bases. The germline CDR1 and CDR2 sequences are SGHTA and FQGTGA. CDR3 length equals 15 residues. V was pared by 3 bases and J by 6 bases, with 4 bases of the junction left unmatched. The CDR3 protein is CASSFNSGRSGELFF. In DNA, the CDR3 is TGTGCCAGCAGCTTCAATAGCGGGAGGTCCGGGGAGCTGTTTTTT.

CDR3 protein: CASSLGAGVTEAFF. The CDR3 bases are TGTGCCAGCAGTTTAGGGGCGGGGGTCACTGAAGCTTTCTTT. J is TRBJ1-1 and V is TRBV27; D perhaps matches TRBD1 (5 bases). The CDR3 covers 14 residues. Trimming removed 2 bases from V and 4 bases from J, with 11 bases in between. CDR1 and CDR2 (germline): MNHEY, SMNVEV (reference sequence).

In DNA form, the CDR3 reads TGTGCCAGCAGCCAAATTCGAGGGTCTAGCACAGATACGCAGTATTTT. It translates to CASSQIRGSSTDTQYF. The chain is built from TRBV3-1 (or the pseudogene TRBV3-2) and TRBJ2-3, with D possibly being TRBD2 (5 bases). V lost 2 bases and J 0 bases, leaving 12 bases between the germline ends. Per the germline V gene, CDR1 is LGHDT and CDR2 is YNNKEL (reference sequence). The length of the CDR3 is 16 residues.

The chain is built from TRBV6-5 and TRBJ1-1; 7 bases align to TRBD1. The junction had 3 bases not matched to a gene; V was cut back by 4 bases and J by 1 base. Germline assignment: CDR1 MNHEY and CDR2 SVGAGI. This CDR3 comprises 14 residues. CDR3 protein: CASSSGQPNTEAFF. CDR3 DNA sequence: TGTGCCAGCAGTTCGGGACAGCCGAACACTGAAGCTTTCTTT.

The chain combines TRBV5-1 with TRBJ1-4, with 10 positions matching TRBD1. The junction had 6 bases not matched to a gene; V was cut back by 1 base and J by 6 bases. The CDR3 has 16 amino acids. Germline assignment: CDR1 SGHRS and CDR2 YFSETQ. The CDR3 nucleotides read TGCGCCAGCAGCTTGTTATCGGGGACAGGGGATGAAAAACTGTTTTTT. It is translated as CASSLLSGTGDEKLFF.

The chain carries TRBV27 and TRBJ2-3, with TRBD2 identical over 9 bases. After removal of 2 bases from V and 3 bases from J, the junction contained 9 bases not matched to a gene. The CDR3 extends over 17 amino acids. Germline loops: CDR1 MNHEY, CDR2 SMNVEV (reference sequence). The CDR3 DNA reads TGTGCCAGCAGTTTAAGGGCTAGCGGGATCAAAACAGATACGCAGTATTTT. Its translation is CASSLRASGIKTDTQYF.

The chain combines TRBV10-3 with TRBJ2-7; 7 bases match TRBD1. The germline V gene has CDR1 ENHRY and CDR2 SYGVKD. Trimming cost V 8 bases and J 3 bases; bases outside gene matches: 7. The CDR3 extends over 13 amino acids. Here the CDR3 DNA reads TGTGCCATCTCCGGGCAGGGGGTCTACGAGCAGTACTTC. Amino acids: CAISGQGVYEQYF.

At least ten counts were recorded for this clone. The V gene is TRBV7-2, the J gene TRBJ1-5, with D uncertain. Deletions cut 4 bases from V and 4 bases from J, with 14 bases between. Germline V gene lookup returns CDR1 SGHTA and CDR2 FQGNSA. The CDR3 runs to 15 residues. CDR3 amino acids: CASSSYNTQNQPQHF. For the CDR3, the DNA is TGTGCCAGCAGCTCGTATAATACGCAGAATCAGCCCCAGCATTTT.